These 14 T cell receptor beta chains were all obtained from the same sample, sequenced in a study of cytomegalovirus exposure and HLA in healthy donors. PCR employed 60 Vbeta and 13 Jbeta primers. TCRdb keeps only in-frame clones here, not all; method: immunoSEQ multiplex PCR. The sample lists approximately 210,000 clones, about 76% occurring once. The sequenced sample consisted of PBMCs. The receptors were gathered from a woman in her forties or fifties in good health and CMV-seronegative.

V gene TRBV5-4 combines with J gene TRBJ1-1; TRBD1 agrees at 10 bases. The CDR3 runs to 12 residues. V lost 6 bases to trimming and J lost 7 bases; unmatched junction nucleotides: 3. Germline assignment: CDR1 SGHNT and CDR2 YYREEE (reference sequence). CDR3 amino acids: CASNDRGHEAFF. CDR3 in DNA: TGTGCCAGCAATGACAGGGGGCATGAAGCTTTCTTT.

The chain couples TRBV19 to TRBJ1-4; D remains unclear. The ends were cut back, 6 bases at V and 3 bases at J, with 14 bases in the middle. The germline V gene has CDR1 LNHDA and CDR2 SQIVND (reference sequence). The CDR3 loop spans 15 amino acids. CDR3 in amino acids: CASREGTAANEKLFF. The CDR3 DNA reads as TGTGCCAGTAGGGAAGGAACAGCTGCTAATGAAAAACTGTTTTTT.

This clone was counted only a few times. The chain has TRBV4-1 and TRBJ2-2; D is ambiguous. Germline loops: CDR1 MGHRA, CDR2 YSYEKL. The CDR3 extends over 14 amino acids. V lost 5 bases to trimming and J lost 3 bases, with 10 bases between them. CDR3 residues: CASSMAGHTGELFF. CDR3 bases: TGCGCCAGCAGCATGGCAGGCCACACCGGGGAGCTGTTTTTT.

The chain has TRBV6-6 and TRBJ1-2; 8 bases line up with TRBD1. The V gene end was trimmed by 2 bases and the J gene end by 12 bases; junction bases not matched to a gene: 5. CDR3 length: 12 amino acids. Germline V lookup: CDR1 MNHNY, CDR2 SVGAGI (reference sequence). The CDR3 sequence: CASSYLDRGHTF. CDR3 DNA sequence: TGTGCCAGCAGTTACCTCGACAGGGGCCACACCTTC.

V is TRBV7-9 and J is TRBJ2-3; maybe TRBD2 (7 bases). Trimming pared 1 base from V and 4 bases from J, leaving 12 bases between. The length of the CDR3 is 15 residues. CDR1 and CDR2 from the germline V gene are SEHNR and FQNEAQ (reference sequence). The CDR3 reads CASSLGRGPSDTQYF. The CDR3 bases are TGTGCCAGCAGCTTAGGGCGGGGGCCATCAGATACGCAGTATTTT.

The chain links TRBV7-2 to TRBJ1-2; D is perhaps TRBD1 (5 bases). V was pared by 1 base and J by 4 bases, with 10 bases between. CDR3 length: 14 residues. Germline assignment: CDR1 SGHTA and CDR2 FQGNSA. This chain's CDR3 is CASSLDTRVYGYTF. CDR3 nucleotide sequence: TGTGCCAGCAGCTTAGACACCAGGGTCTATGGCTACACCTTC.

This clone was recorded once. V is TRBV21-1 and J is TRBJ1-5. TRBV21-1 is a pseudogene. This CDR3 contains 13 residues. CDR3 sequence (DNA): TGTGCCAGCAGCAATCAGCGGGGGAAGGCCCAGCATTTT. It specifies CASSNQRGKAQHF.

V is TRBV4-2 and J is TRBJ1-2; 10 bases match TRBD1. CDR3 length: 17 amino acids. Germline CDR1 is LGHNA and CDR2 is YNFKEQ. J lost 4 bases, V lost 2 bases, and 10 bases had no gene match. The CDR3 bases are TGTGCCAGCAGCCAACTGGCGGGACAGGGGCGGATCTATGGCTACACCTTC. Translated, it gives CASSQLAGQGRIYGYTF.

In the case of this clone: Its ends do not fully match the called genes, so a read error is possible. This chain links TRBV7-9 with TRBJ1-4, with 9 bases lining up with TRBD1. This CDR3 has 16 amino acids. Germline V gene sequence: CDR1 SEHNR, CDR2 FQNEAQ (reference sequence). This CDR3 is CSSSLEGQGANEKLFF. In DNA form, the CDR3 reads TGTTCCAGCAGCTTAGAGGGACAGGGTGCTAATGAAAAACTGTTTTTT.

The genes are TRBV19 and TRBJ1-1; D remains ambiguous. Trimming left V 3 bases short and J 1 base short, with 3 bases between. This CDR3 spans 12 amino acids. Germline lookup yields CDR1 LNHDA and CDR2 SQIVND (reference sequence). CDR3 nucleotides: TGTGCCAGTAGTATTCAGAACACTGAAGCTTTCTTT. Amino acid sequence: CASSIQNTEAFF.

This chain connects TRBV14 to TRBJ2-7; TRBD1 matches at 9 bases. V shed 0 bases, J shed 5 bases, and the junction held 5 bases outside the gene matches. The germline CDR1 and CDR2 sequences are SGHDN and FVKESK. The CDR3 is 15 amino acids. Here the CDR3 reads CASSQDRGQGNEQYF. In DNA, the CDR3 is TGTGCCAGCAGCCAAGATAGGGGACAGGGCAACGAGCAGTACTTC.

This rearrangement joins TRBV10-3 to TRBJ1-6; D perhaps matches TRBD1 (5 bases). Trimming removed 5 bases from V and 8 bases from J, with 16 bases in between. The germline V gene encodes CDR1 ENHRY and CDR2 SYGVKD. The CDR3 sequence is 15 residues long. The CDR3 here is CAISPLGGDDSPLHF. For the CDR3, the DNA is TGTGCCATCAGTCCCCTTGGGGGGGACGATTCACCCCTCCACTTT.

This clone was found a few times. This chain uses TRBV4-1 with TRBJ1-2; possibly TRBD1 for D (5 bases). The V end was cut by 0 bases, the J end by 2 bases, with 22 bases between. Germline assignment: CDR1 MGHRA and CDR2 YSYEKL. The length of the CDR3 is 19 residues. The CDR3 sequence is CASSQDFMTANYRNYGYTF. The CDR3 region has the DNA TGCGCCAGCAGCCAAGATTTTATGACAGCCAATTACAGGAACTATGGCTACACCTTC.

This clone was detected once. The gene calls are TRBV6-5 and TRBJ1-1, with D perhaps TRBD1 (5 bases). This CDR3 comprises 14 residues. CDR1 and CDR2 from the germline V gene are MNHEY and SVGAGI. V was clipped by 5 bases and J by 2 bases, with 12 bases between them. The DNA of the CDR3 is TGTGCCAGCAGTCAGGGCGGCCCCAACACTGAAGCTTTCTTT. Translating gives CASSQGGPNTEAFF.